What follows is one T cell receptor (beta chain) and its context. This sample was taken from a study of T cell responses to AZD1222 COVID-19 vaccine. Germline CDR1 reads SGHAT; CDR2 reads FQDESV (reference sequence). The CDR3 has 16 residues. After removal of 4 bases from V and 7 bases from J, the junction contained 11 bases not matched to a gene. Method: immunoSEQ multiplex PCR; TCRdb's copy keeps in-frame clones and lacks some. The data contain about 140,000 clones, around 84% of them singletons. J is TRBJ2-7 and V is TRBV11-1, with TRBD1 matching 12 bases. This specimen consisted of peripheral blood, obtained on day 0 of AZD1222 vaccination. The sequence was obtained from an adult in good health. CDR3 coding DNA: TGTGCCAGCAGCTCGGGACAGGGGGCCCCTCCATGGGAGCAGTACTTC. This encodes CASSSGQGAPPWEQYF.